This T cell receptor beta chain was observed in a study of T-cell reconstitution after alpha-beta-depleted transplantation in children. Whole-study findings and limits: As was reported, about two months after transplant, alpha-beta T cells came from several hundred expanded graft clones. Once a year had passed after transplant, T-cell counts and diversity came mostly from newly produced T cells. Surviving recipient T cells and intrathymic progenitors accounted for some patients' high TCRbeta diversity at day 60.

As to this clonotype: The antigen remains undetermined.

Preparing the TCRbeta library involved the use of unique molecular identifiers. TCRdb reprocessed the PCR reads with MiXCR, giving one entry per CDR3 protein. The table records some 100,000 distinct CDR3 sequences, about a sixth of them present only once. The sequence was obtained from a male patient aged 2-10 years who had a stem cell transplant for acute lymphoblastic leukemia, so the T cells may come from the graft donor. The material sequenced was PBMCs, mostly from graft donor cells, taken 180 days after TCRalphabeta/CD19-depleted stem cell transplant.

The DNA for the CDR3 is TGTGCCAGCAGTGCCCGGACTAGTCCCTACGAGCAGTACTTC. As protein: CASSARTSPYEQYF. This chain joins TRBV6-2 or TRBV6-3 and TRBJ2-7; 7 bases map to TRBD2. The germline CDR1 and CDR2 sequences are MNHEY and SVGEGT. J was trimmed by 2 bases and V by 5 bases; bases with no gene match: 6. CDR3 length equals 14 residues.